This is a list of T cell receptor beta chains from one sample in a study of blood T cell repertoires in COVID-19. The method was immunoSEQ multiplex PCR; TCRdb's version includes in-frame clones alone and lacks a portion of them. The table lists tens of thousands of clones, about four fifths of them singletons. The sample consisted of peripheral blood. The receptors were gathered from a human donor in a cohort sampled during active COVID-19. The CDR3 runs from the conserved cysteine through the conserved F or W. The order of the fields is CDR3 DNA, CDR3 protein, J gene, clone size, D gene, V gene. The D gene is left open where the match is weak. Not every row has a clone size; where given, it reads once, few, many or a size class.

CDR3nt: TGTGCCAGCTCACCTCGGGGGGGGGCGGAAGCTTTCTTT
CDR3aa: CASSPRGGAEAFF
j_gene: TRBJ1-1
abundance: .
d_gene: .
v_gene: TRBV18

CDR3nt: TGTGCCAGCAGTTACGGGGGCCAGGGGTGGGAGACCCAGTACTTC
CDR3aa: CASSYGGQGWETQYF
j_gene: TRBJ2-5
abundance: once
d_gene: .
v_gene: TRBV6-5

CDR3nt: TGTGCCAGCAGCCAAGGACAGCGAGGGGAGGGCGAGCAGTACTTC
CDR3aa: CASSQGQRGEGEQYF
j_gene: TRBJ2-7
abundance: .
d_gene: TRBD2
v_gene: TRBV4-2

CDR3nt: TGTGCCAGCAGTTTCGCAGCGGCGGACTACGAGCAGTACTTC
CDR3aa: CASSFAAADYEQYF
j_gene: TRBJ2-7
abundance: .
d_gene: .
v_gene: TRBV6-5

CDR3nt: TGTGCCAGCTCACCTCCAGGGACTAGCGGACAAGAGACCCAGTACTTC
CDR3aa: CASSPPGTSGQETQYF
j_gene: TRBJ2-5
abundance: .
d_gene: TRBD2
v_gene: TRBV18

CDR3nt: TGTGCCAGCAGCTTAGCGCGGGGACAGGGGGTTAAGCAGTACTTC
CDR3aa: CASSLARGQGVKQYF
j_gene: TRBJ2-7
abundance: .
d_gene: TRBD1
v_gene: TRBV7-8

CDR3nt: TGCGCCAGCAGCCAAGTCGTACAGTTCGCGGGCTACACCTTC
CDR3aa: CASSQVVQFAGYTF
j_gene: TRBJ1-2
abundance: .
d_gene: .
v_gene: TRBV4-3

CDR3nt: TGTGCCAGCAGCCCCGGGCAGGGGGCTATCAACTATGGCTACACCTTC
CDR3aa: CASSPGQGAINYGYTF
j_gene: TRBJ1-2
abundance: .
d_gene: TRBD1
v_gene: TRBV5-5

CDR3nt: TGCGCCAGCAGCTTCCTGGCAGGGGATCAAGAGACCCAGTACTTC
CDR3aa: CASSFLAGDQETQYF
j_gene: TRBJ2-5
abundance: .
d_gene: .
v_gene: TRBV5-1

CDR3nt: TGTGCCAGCAGACCGGGACAGGTCTCCTACGAGCAGTACTTC
CDR3aa: CASRPGQVSYEQYF
j_gene: TRBJ2-7
abundance: .
d_gene: TRBD1
v_gene: TRBV2

CDR3nt: TGTGCCATCAGAGAGTCCCTTAATGAAAAACTGTTTTTT
CDR3aa: CAIRESLNEKLFF
j_gene: TRBJ1-4
abundance: .
d_gene: .
v_gene: TRBV10-3

CDR3nt: TGCGCCAGCAGCTTCCCCAACTCCTACGAGCAGTACTTC
CDR3aa: CASSFPNSYEQYF
j_gene: TRBJ2-7
abundance: .
d_gene: .
v_gene: TRBV5-1

CDR3nt: TGTGCCAGCAGCTTAACCAGGGCGAACACTGAAGCTTTCTTT
CDR3aa: CASSLTRANTEAFF
j_gene: TRBJ1-1
abundance: .
d_gene: .
v_gene: TRBV7-3

CDR3nt: TGTGCCAGCGGCTTCTACGAGCAGTACTTC
CDR3aa: CASGFYEQYF
j_gene: TRBJ2-7
abundance: .
d_gene: .
v_gene: TRBV28

CDR3nt: TGCGCCAGCAGCTTCACCACGGGATCCACGAGCTCCTACGAGCAGTACTTC
CDR3aa: CASSFTTGSTSSYEQYF
j_gene: TRBJ2-7
abundance: .
d_gene: .
v_gene: TRBV5-1

CDR3nt: TGCGCCAGCAGCCTCGATCTCGGGACAGGGTTCTATGGCTACACCTTC
CDR3aa: CASSLDLGTGFYGYTF
j_gene: TRBJ1-2
abundance: .
d_gene: TRBD1
v_gene: TRBV5-1

CDR3nt: TGTGCCAGCAGACTCCGACTAGCGGGGTACTACGAGCAGTACTTC
CDR3aa: CASRLRLAGYYEQYF
j_gene: TRBJ2-7
abundance: .
d_gene: TRBD2
v_gene: TRBV6-5

CDR3nt: TGCGCCAGCAGCCGCGGACAGTCTTATGGCTACACCTTC
CDR3aa: CASSRGQSYGYTF
j_gene: TRBJ1-2
abundance: .
d_gene: .
v_gene: TRBV5-1

CDR3nt: TGTGCCAGCAGCTTGGTTAGGGCGGGGAGGACTGAAGCTTTCTTT
CDR3aa: CASSLVRAGRTEAFF
j_gene: TRBJ1-1
abundance: .
d_gene: .
v_gene: TRBV5-4

CDR3nt: TGTGCCAGCAGCGCCTACGGGACAGGGACAAACACCATATATTTT
CDR3aa: CASSAYGTGTNTIYF
j_gene: TRBJ1-3
abundance: .
d_gene: TRBD1
v_gene: TRBV9

CDR3nt: TGTGCCAGCAGCTGGTTGCGGGGCCGAACCTACAATGAGCAGTTCTTC
CDR3aa: CASSWLRGRTYNEQFF
j_gene: TRBJ2-1
abundance: .
d_gene: .
v_gene: TRBV11-2

CDR3nt: TGCGCCAGCAGCCAACGAGAGACAGGGACAGATACGCAGTATTTT
CDR3aa: CASSQRETGTDTQYF
j_gene: TRBJ2-3
abundance: .
d_gene: TRBD1
v_gene: TRBV4-1

CDR3nt: TGTGCCAGTAGCTTCGTGTCCGGGGGATACGAGCAGTACTTC
CDR3aa: CASSFVSGGYEQYF
j_gene: TRBJ2-7
abundance: once
d_gene: .
v_gene: TRBV19

CDR3nt: TGTGCCAGCAGTTATCGGGGGAACACTGAAGCTTTCTTT
CDR3aa: CASSYRGNTEAFF
j_gene: TRBJ1-1
abundance: once
d_gene: .
v_gene: TRBV6-5

CDR3nt: TGTGCCAGCAGCCCTACATCGGTCCGGGTCTACGAGCAGTACTTC
CDR3aa: CASSPTSVRVYEQYF
j_gene: TRBJ2-7
abundance: few
d_gene: .
v_gene: TRBV9

CDR3nt: TGTGCCAGCAGCGTAGCTTTGGCAGGTGGTGGAAACACCATATATTTT
CDR3aa: CASSVALAGGGNTIYF
j_gene: TRBJ1-3
abundance: .
d_gene: .
v_gene: TRBV9

CDR3nt: TGTGCCAGCAGTTTCGGGACAGGCTATTATAATTCACCCCTCCACTTT
CDR3aa: CASSFGTGYYNSPLHF
j_gene: TRBJ1-6
abundance: .
d_gene: TRBD1
v_gene: TRBV6-5

CDR3nt: TGTGCTAGTGGTTTGGGACAAGCGGGGGGGACAGATACGCAGTATTTT
CDR3aa: CASGLGQAGGTDTQYF
j_gene: TRBJ2-3
abundance: few
d_gene: TRBD2
v_gene: TRBV12-5

CDR3nt: TGTGCCAGCAGCTTAGAGCCCGCTGGACTAGCGGCTACAGATACGCAGTATTTT
CDR3aa: CASSLEPAGLAATDTQYF
j_gene: TRBJ2-3
abundance: .
d_gene: TRBD2
v_gene: TRBV7-2

CDR3nt: TGTGCCAGCTTATCCGGGACAACCTACGAGCAGTACTTC
CDR3aa: CASLSGTTYEQYF
j_gene: TRBJ2-7
abundance: .
d_gene: .
v_gene: TRBV2

CDR3nt: TGCGCCAGCAGTGGTCAGGGCGGCTACACCTTC
CDR3aa: CASSGQGGYTF
j_gene: TRBJ1-2
abundance: .
d_gene: .
v_gene: TRBV10-2

CDR3nt: TGCGCCAGCAGCCAAGATAAAGGGGATAATTCACCCCTCCACTTT
CDR3aa: CASSQDKGDNSPLHF
j_gene: TRBJ1-6
abundance: .
d_gene: .
v_gene: TRBV4-1

CDR3nt: TGTGCCAGCAGCTTACCGCCACGGGGGGCCGGGGAGACCCAGTACTTC
CDR3aa: CASSLPPRGAGETQYF
j_gene: TRBJ2-5
abundance: .
d_gene: .
v_gene: TRBV7-9

CDR3nt: TGTGCCAGCAGCTTAGATCACCCCAGGCAAGAGACCCAGTACTTC
CDR3aa: CASSLDHPRQETQYF
j_gene: TRBJ2-5
abundance: .
d_gene: .
v_gene: TRBV11-2

CDR3nt: TGTGCCAGCAGTGAAGCGAGGACTAGCAGATCGTACGAGCAGTACTTC
CDR3aa: CASSEARTSRSYEQYF
j_gene: TRBJ2-7
abundance: .
d_gene: TRBD2
v_gene: TRBV6-1

CDR3nt: TGTGCCAGCAGTGAACCGGGACAGGGTTACGAGCAGTACTTC
CDR3aa: CASSEPGQGYEQYF
j_gene: TRBJ2-7
abundance: .
d_gene: TRBD1
v_gene: TRBV6-1

CDR3nt: TGTGCCAGCAGCACAGGATTTACTAATGAAAAACTGTTTTTT
CDR3aa: CASSTGFTNEKLFF
j_gene: TRBJ1-4
abundance: .
d_gene: .
v_gene: TRBV6-5

CDR3nt: TGTGCCAGCAGCTTATTTAGGAGCAATGAGCAGTTCTTC
CDR3aa: CASSLFRSNEQFF
j_gene: TRBJ2-1
abundance: .
d_gene: .
v_gene: TRBV7-3

CDR3nt: TGTGCCAGCAGCCCCAGCGGGGGGGGTCTCGAGCAGTACTTC
CDR3aa: CASSPSGGGLEQYF
j_gene: TRBJ2-7
abundance: .
d_gene: TRBD2
v_gene: TRBV3-1/TRBV3-2

CDR3nt: TGTGCCAGCAGTTACACGAGGCGATCATCTGGCTACACCTTC
CDR3aa: CASSYTRRSSGYTF
j_gene: TRBJ1-2
abundance: .
d_gene: .
v_gene: TRBV6-2/TRBV6-3

CDR3nt: TGCGCCAGCAGCCAGATACAGGGAGGCAATCAGCCCCAGCATTTT
CDR3aa: CASSQIQGGNQPQHF
j_gene: TRBJ1-5
abundance: .
d_gene: .
v_gene: TRBV4-1

CDR3nt: TGCGCCAGCAGCTTGGGGACAGATATACAAGAGACCCAGTACTTC
CDR3aa: CASSLGTDIQETQYF
j_gene: TRBJ2-5
abundance: once
d_gene: .
v_gene: TRBV5-1

CDR3nt: TGTGCCAGTAGGGAGGGGCCCTCGACCCAGCATTTT
CDR3aa: CASREGPSTQHF
j_gene: TRBJ1-5
abundance: once
d_gene: .
v_gene: TRBV19

CDR3nt: TGTGCCACCAGTGAGCCGGGACAGGGGGCCTACGAGCAGTACTTC
CDR3aa: CATSEPGQGAYEQYF
j_gene: TRBJ2-7
abundance: .
d_gene: TRBD1
v_gene: TRBV24-1

CDR3nt: TGTGCCATAAGAGGGGGGACAGCCGGCTACGAGCAGTACTTC
CDR3aa: CAIRGGTAGYEQYF
j_gene: TRBJ2-7
abundance: .
d_gene: .
v_gene: TRBV10-3

CDR3nt: TGCGCCAGCAGCTTTGGGAGAGCCTCTGGAAACACCATATATTTT
CDR3aa: CASSFGRASGNTIYF
j_gene: TRBJ1-3
abundance: .
d_gene: .
v_gene: TRBV5-1

CDR3nt: TGTGCCAGCAGCTTGGACAGTCGGCGCTACACCTTC
CDR3aa: CASSLDSRRYTF
j_gene: TRBJ1-2
abundance: .
d_gene: .
v_gene: TRBV13

CDR3nt: TGTGCCAGCAGCCGGGACAGGGCCTCAGATACGCAGTATTTT
CDR3aa: CASSRDRASDTQYF
j_gene: TRBJ2-3
abundance: .
d_gene: TRBD1
v_gene: TRBV9

CDR3nt: TGTGCCAGCAGTTTAGGGGCAGGAAAAGCTTTCTTT
CDR3aa: CASSLGAGKAFF
j_gene: TRBJ1-1
abundance: .
d_gene: .
v_gene: TRBV12-3/TRBV12-4

CDR3nt: TGCAGCGCCGGTGGGACTAGTGCATCTGGGGCCAACGTCCTGACTTTC
CDR3aa: CSAGGTSASGANVLTF
j_gene: TRBJ2-6
abundance: .
d_gene: TRBD2
v_gene: TRBV29-1

CDR3nt: TGTGCCAGCAGCCATGAAACAGGAATGGGAAACGAGCAGTACTTC
CDR3aa: CASSHETGMGNEQYF
j_gene: TRBJ2-7
abundance: once
d_gene: .
v_gene: TRBV6-6

CDR3nt: TGTGCCAGCAGCTTTGACTTTGGCAATCAGCCCCAGCATTTT
CDR3aa: CASSFDFGNQPQHF
j_gene: TRBJ1-5
abundance: .
d_gene: .
v_gene: TRBV7-2

CDR3nt: TGTGCCAGCAGCTTCACCGACAGGGTCACAGATACGCAGTATTTT
CDR3aa: CASSFTDRVTDTQYF
j_gene: TRBJ2-3
abundance: .
d_gene: TRBD1
v_gene: TRBV7-9

CDR3nt: TGTGCCAGCAGCTTTAAGGGGACCTACGAGCAGTACTTC
CDR3aa: CASSFKGTYEQYF
j_gene: TRBJ2-7
abundance: few
d_gene: .
v_gene: TRBV5-4

CDR3nt: TGTGCCAGCTCACCAACAGGGGGGTTAGCTTTCTTT
CDR3aa: CASSPTGGLAFF
j_gene: TRBJ1-1
abundance: .
d_gene: TRBD1
v_gene: TRBV18